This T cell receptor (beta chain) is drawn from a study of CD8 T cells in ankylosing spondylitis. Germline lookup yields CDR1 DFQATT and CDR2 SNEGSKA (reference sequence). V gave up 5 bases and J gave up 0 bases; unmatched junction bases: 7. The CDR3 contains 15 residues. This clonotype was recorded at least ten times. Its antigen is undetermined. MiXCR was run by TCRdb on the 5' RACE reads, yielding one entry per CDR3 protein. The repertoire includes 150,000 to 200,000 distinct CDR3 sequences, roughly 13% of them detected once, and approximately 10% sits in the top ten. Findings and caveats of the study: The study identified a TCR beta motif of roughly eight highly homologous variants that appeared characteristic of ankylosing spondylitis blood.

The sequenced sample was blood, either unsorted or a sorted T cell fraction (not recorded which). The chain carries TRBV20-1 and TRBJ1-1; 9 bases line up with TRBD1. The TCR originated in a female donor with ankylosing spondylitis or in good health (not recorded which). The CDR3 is CSAFQQGALNTEAFF. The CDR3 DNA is TGCAGTGCTTTTCAACAGGGGGCCCTGAACACTGAAGCTTTCTTT.